This T cell receptor (beta chain) was sequenced for a study of T cells expressing NK-cell markers (dated by TCRdb to 2020 to 2022). Concerning the study at large: Three sorted T-cell subsets (CD3+CD56+NKG2C+, CD3+CD56+NKG2C- and CD3+CD56-NKG2C+) from under 10 donors had their TCR beta-chain repertoires profiled. Among the eight sequenced donors, only one was HCMV-seronegative, while the other seven were HCMV-seropositive. Sequencing of the libraries produced 2 x 150 bp reads on Illumina HiSeq 2000/2500, MiSeq or NextSeq. All eight donors whose samples were sequenced were randomly selected healthy volunteers, three of them men and five women.

To determine HCMV serostatus, a commercial ELISA kit was used to detect HCMV-specific IgG in serum. Peripheral blood mononuclear cells were isolated from blood by Ficoll density gradient centrifugation. As concerns this clonotype: It has no known antigen specificity.

The germline V gene sets CDR1 to MDHEN and CDR2 to SYDVKM. From the cysteine up to the phenylalanine, the CDR3 has a length of 15 residues. DNA is not on record. The full study reports these points: Those dominant clonotypes were again the most abundant among CD3+CD56-NKG2C+ cells in a handful of donors, at about 28.3-65%. It remained unclear whether the expanded NKG2C-expressing T cell clones were specific for HCMV antigens. In several donors, the dominant CD3+CD56+NKG2C+ clonotypes were among the top 10 CD8+ clonotypes and accounted for roughly 1.0-8% of CD8+ T cells.

Reads for this sample came from an Illumina HiSeq 2000. TCR beta cDNA libraries were made by 5'RACE template switching that added a universal primer site and unique molecular identifiers. cDNA synthesis was primed from the TCR beta constant segment, followed by two successive PCR amplification steps. The authors processed their data as follows. MIGEC handled demultiplexing of the reads and grouping by UMI, while MiTCR was used to assemble and quantify clonotypes. To exclude erroneous sequences, only TCR cDNA sequences supported by at least two reads were retained. The tcR package was used for downstream repertoire analysis, and clonotypes were matched between fractions using CDR3 nucleotide sequence together with V segment. VDJmatch was used to annotate antigen specificity against VDJdb, with one amino acid substitution allowed in CDR3. TCRdb reprocessed the reads, reporting each CDR3 protein sequence once and no DNA. Here the V and J calls rest on TCRdb's processing, not on the authors' analysis. The sample table records 300,000 to 450,000 distinct CDR3 sequences. Together, the top ten hold around 5% of the sample.

Sequencing input: blood T cells: a sorted CD56 or NKG2C T cell subset, CD4+ or CD8+ T cells, or bulk PBMC T cells (not recorded which). The V gene is TRBV28 and the J gene is TRBJ1-2. This clonotype originated in a man aged 18 to 70 in good health. CDR3 reads: CASSLSGRKNYGYTF.